Presented here are 4 T cell receptor beta chains from one specimen sequenced in a study of identical twins listed by TCRdb under 2016. The protocol used for the library was 5' RACE. TCRdb lists the instrument as Illumina HiSeq 2000. TCRdb's own reprocessing of the public reads used fastp at Q25 and MiXCR and kept productive beta chains. Every CDR3 protein is listed once, alongside the most common genes and DNA of its rows. This sample lists approximately 500,000 distinct CDR3 sequences; 24% were detected once. The ten largest clones capture around 3% of the sample. These data also formed part of another study, on T cells expressing NK-cell markers.

Sequencing was carried out using CD4+ T cells sorted from blood. The source is a young woman in good health.

J is TRBJ1-3 and V is TRBV5-1; TRBD1 is a possible D gene (6 bases). This CDR3 is built from 16 residues. CDR1 and CDR2 (germline): SGHRS, YFSETQ. V shed 4 bases and J shed 0 bases, with 14 bases lying between them. CDR3 amino acids: CASSHGNRDSGNTIYF. The CDR3 nucleotides read TGCGCCAGCAGCCACGGCAACAGGGACTCTGGAAACACCATATATTTT.

The rearrangement links TRBV6-1 to TRBJ1-2, with 7 bases aligning to TRBD1. Germline CDR1 reads MNHNS; CDR2 reads SASEGT. The CDR3 totals 14 residues. The trim removed 11 bases at V and 3 bases at J, leaving 12 bases unmatched. In nucleotides, the CDR3 is TGTGCCTCGACCCCTACAGGGGACTACTATGGCTACACCTTC. Protein: CASTPTGDYYGYTF.

This clonotype was found a few times. This chain links TRBV11-3 with TRBJ2-1, with 13 bases lining up with TRBD2. V was clipped by 3 bases and J by 10 bases; unmatched bases: 6. CDR1 is SGHNT and CDR2 is YENEEA in the germline V gene. This CDR3 spans 15 amino acids. CDR3 sequence: CASSFGLAGVREQFF. As DNA, the CDR3 is TGTGCCAGCAGCTTTGGACTAGCGGGAGTTCGAGAGCAGTTCTTC.

CDR3 residues: CASSLYRGRPQKETQYF. For the CDR3, the DNA is TGTGCCAGCAGCTTATACAGGGGGCGCCCGCAAAAAGAGACCCAGTACTTC. The V gene is TRBV11-2, the J gene TRBJ2-5, with 9 bases identical to TRBD1. Looked up from germline, CDR1 is SGHAT and CDR2 is FQNNGV. The V gene end was trimmed by 2 bases and the J gene end by 3 bases; junction bases not matched to a gene: 10. The CDR3 has 17 amino acids.